The clone carrying this TCR beta chain is medium-sized within its sample. The target antigen is unknown. Semi-nested PCR with Nested Universal Primer A followed constant-region reverse priming of full-length variable regions. MiXCR was run by TCRdb on the 5' RACE reads, yielding one entry per CDR3 protein. The top ten hold more than 2.5% of the sample, which has some 9,800 distinct CDR3 sequences, approximately 25% seen once. Cells sorted as Tregs were CD4+, CD25+ and CD127-/low. General study findings and limits: The TCR gene usage of tumor memory CD4+ T cells clustered together with blood and lymph node memory CD4+ cells and with lymph node naive CD4+ cells. Greatest tumor Treg TCR overlap was with tumor naive CD4+ cells.

V was clipped by 4 bases and J by 7 bases, with 23 bases between them. This CDR3 has 17 amino acids. Germline values: CDR1 SEHNR, CDR2 FQNEAQ (reference sequence). The chain carries TRBV7-9 and TRBJ1-5; D is possibly TRBD1 (6 bases). This TCR came from a female donor with breast cancer. Sequencing was done on a sample of Tregs sorted from blood. The CDR3 loop reads CASSSSSHRAPRQPQHF. The CDR3 DNA sequence: TGTGCCAGCAGCTCAAGCTCCCACAGGGCTCCACGACAGCCCCAGCATTTT.